A single sample is the source of the 30 T cell receptor beta chains below, sequenced in a study of cytomegalovirus exposure and HLA in healthy donors. Use of 60 Vbeta and 13 Jbeta primers characterized the PCR. Here immunoSEQ multiplex PCR was the method, and the copy in TCRdb shows in-frame clones only, minus some. Here the sample spans around 210,000 clones, 78% being singletons. The sequencing sample was made of PBMCs. These receptors were collected from a boy younger than 18 in good health and CMV-seronegative.

The chain employs TRBV14 and TRBJ2-7; perhaps TRBD1 as D (5 bases). This CDR3 has 13 residues. Germline CDR1 is SGHDN and CDR2 is FVKESK. V shed 3 bases and J shed 6 bases, with 12 bases lying between them. For the CDR3, the DNA is TGTGCCAGCAGCCAGGAGACAGCAGGCGAGCAGTACTTC. It specifies CASSQETAGEQYF.

V and J are TRBV10-1 and TRBJ2-7; tentative D call: TRBD1 (5 bases). Germline V gene lookup returns CDR1 WNHNN and CDR2 SYGVQD (reference sequence). The length of the CDR3 is 14 residues. Trimming took 2 bases from V and 2 from J, leaving 10 bases between them. The CDR3 nucleotides read TGCGCCAGCAGTGAGACAGGACAAACCTACGAGCAGTACTTC. It specifies CASSETGQTYEQYF.

V gene TRBV10-2 combines with J gene TRBJ2-5, with D tentatively TRBD1 (5 bases). The CDR3 sequence is 12 residues long. Per germline, CDR1 WSHSY and CDR2 SAAADI. V shed 8 bases and J shed 4 bases, with 11 bases lying between them. The chain's CDR3 is CASGRARETQYF. For the CDR3, the DNA is TGCGCCAGCGGCAGGGCTCGAGAGACCCAGTACTTC.

The V and J genes are TRBV29-1 and TRBJ2-6; 8 nucleotides line up with TRBD1. Germline CDR1 SQVTM, CDR2 ANQGSEA. The junction had 8 bases not matched to a gene; V was cut back by 6 bases and J by 4 bases. The CDR3 sequence is 15 residues long. CDR3 nucleotides: TGCAGCGTGGGGACAGGCTTATCAGGGGCCAACGTCCTGACTTTC. The encoded protein is CSVGTGLSGANVLTF. Together with reference TRBV29-1 and TRBJ2-6, the CDR3 gives the full variable domain: SAVISQKPSRDICQRGTSLTIQCQVDSQVTMMFWYRQQPGQSLTLIATANQGSEATYESGFVIDKFPISRPNLTFSTLTVSNMSPEDSSIYLCSVGTGLSGANVLTFGAGSRLTVL.

The V gene is TRBV7-5, the J gene TRBJ1-2. TRBV7-5 is a pseudogene. This CDR3 is built from 11 residues. The CDR3 protein is CARSQRYGYTF. The CDR3 DNA sequence: TGTGCCAGAAGCCAGAGGTATGGCTACACCTTC.

This chain links TRBV6-5 with TRBJ2-3; TRBD1 might be the D (7 bases). V was trimmed by 4 bases and J by 10 bases, leaving 15 bases between them. The CDR3 has 13 amino acids. Germline V CDR1 and CDR2: MNHEY, SVGAGI. The CDR3 coding sequence is TGTGCCAGCAGTTCTCAGGGGGGAATGGCGCAGTATTTT. Its translation: CASSSQGGMAQYF.

The V and J genes are TRBV2 and TRBJ2-7; 8 bases match TRBD1. This CDR3 has 14 residues. V trimming: 7 bases; J trimming: 5 bases; junction bases outside the gene matches: 10. CDR1 is SNHLY, CDR2 FYNNEI, per germline. CDR3 bases: TGTGCCAGCACCCAGGACAGGGAGATCCACGAGCAGTACTTC. It translates to CASTQDREIHEQYF.

V and J are TRBV7-3 and TRBJ2-2, with 11 bases fitting TRBD1. The V segment lost 1 base and the J segment 0 bases; nucleotides outside the gene matches: 1. CDR1 is SGHTA and CDR2 is FQGTGA in the germline V gene. The CDR3 length is 17 residues. Written as DNA, the CDR3 is TGTGCCAGCAGCTTAAGGGGACAGGGGGCGAACACCGGGGAGCTGTTTTTT. Protein product: CASSLRGQGANTGELFF.

This clone has more than one count but fewer than ten. CDR3 residues: CATSNETAGAPYEQYF. In DNA form, the CDR3 reads TGTGCCACCAGCAATGAAACCGCGGGGGCCCCCTACGAGCAGTACTTC. The chain recombines TRBV15 with TRBJ2-7; the D gene is possibly TRBD2 (7 bases). This CDR3 has 16 residues. Germline CDR1 reads LNHNV; CDR2 reads YYDKDF (reference sequence). The V and J ends lost 4 bases and 2 bases respectively, with 18 bases between them.

The V and J genes are TRBV4-1 and TRBJ1-1; TRBD1 might be the D (6 bases). The CDR3 covers 19 residues. The V gene's germline CDR1 is MGHRA and CDR2 YSYEKL. The ends were cut back, 1 base at V and 0 bases at J, with 21 bases in the middle. The CDR3 reads CASSQVRTERLFLNTEAFF. For the CDR3, the DNA is TGCGCCAGCAGCCAAGTACGGACAGAGAGGCTTTTCCTGAACACTGAAGCTTTCTTT.

The rearrangement joins TRBV27 to TRBJ2-7; TRBD1 agrees at 9 bases. In germline, CDR1 is MNHEY, CDR2 SMNVEV (reference sequence). With V trimmed by 2 bases and J by 3 bases, 8 bases remained unmatched. The CDR3 extends over 16 amino acids. CDR3 DNA: TGTGCCAGCAGTTTACGCCGGACAGGGGAAAGCTACGAGCAGTACTTC. Its translation: CASSLRRTGESYEQYF.

This chain uses TRBV27 with TRBJ1-1; TRBD1 might be the D (6 bases). V lost 2 bases, J lost 2 bases, and 12 bases lay in between. The CDR3 extends over 15 amino acids. Germline CDR1 MNHEY, CDR2 SMNVEV (reference sequence). The CDR3 DNA sequence: TGTGCCAGCAGTTTAGGGGGGGGCTCTAACACTGAAGCTTTCTTT. Its translation: CASSLGGGSNTEAFF.

This clone is medium-sized within its sample. CDR3 nucleotide sequence: TGTGCCAGCCAAGGACTAGAGTACGGTGAGCAGTTCTTC. Its protein is CASQGLEYGEQFF. V usage is TRBV6-4 and J usage is TRBJ2-1, with 7 nucleotides matching TRBD2. The germline V gene has CDR1 MRHNA and CDR2 SNTAGT. V was clipped by 8 bases and J by 9 bases; unmatched bases: 10. The CDR3 has 13 amino acids.

The rearrangement uses TRBV5-1 and TRBJ2-5; weak D call: TRBD1 (7 bases). The CDR3 has 13 amino acids. Germline V gives CDR1 SGHRS, CDR2 YFSETQ. Trimming took off 4 bases at V and 5 bases at J, with 12 bases between the two ends. In DNA form, the CDR3 reads TGCGCCAGCAGCATAGCAGGGGGGGAGACCCAGTACTTC. It encodes CASSIAGGETQYF.

The rearrangement uses TRBV13 and TRBJ2-7; TRBD1 might be the D (5 bases). Between the trimmed V and J ends, which lost 4 bases and 6 bases, there was a span of 16 bases. Germline CDR1 is PRHDT and CDR2 is FYEKMQ (reference sequence). This CDR3 has 14 amino acids. The CDR3 sequence is CASSSGMNGREQYF. CDR3 bases: TGTGCCAGCAGCTCAGGGATGAATGGGCGCGAGCAGTACTTC.

V is TRBV5-6 and J is TRBJ1-2, with 10 bases matching TRBD1. CDR3 length: 15 amino acids. After removal of 4 bases from V and 7 bases from J, the junction contained 10 bases not matched to a gene. Germline CDR1 reads SGHDT; CDR2 reads YYEEEE. The DNA for the CDR3 is TGTGCCAGCAGCCGTTCCGGGACAGGGGTCCGTGGCTACACCTTC. Translated, it gives CASSRSGTGVRGYTF.

V is TRBV5-1 and J is TRBJ2-2; 7 bases match TRBD2. V lost 4 bases to trimming and J lost 4 bases; unmatched junction nucleotides: 4. CDR1 and CDR2 from the germline V gene are SGHRS and YFSETQ. The CDR3 runs 14 residues. The CDR3, as DNA: TGCGCCAGCAGCCGGGACTACCGCACCGGGGAGCTGTTTTTT. This codes for CASSRDYRTGELFF.

The gene calls are TRBV6-1 and TRBJ2-1; D ambiguous. Germline V CDR1 and CDR2: MNHNS, SASEGT. This CDR3 has 12 residues. V lost 6 bases, J lost 9 bases, and 12 bases lay in between. CDR3 region: CASSLLGGEQFF. The CDR3 DNA is TGTGCCAGCAGCCTCCTTGGCGGTGAGCAGTTCTTC.

The sample holds one count of this clone. The chain combines TRBV4-2 with TRBJ2-3; the D gene is possibly TRBD2 (5 bases). CDR1 is LGHNA and CDR2 is YNFKEQ in the germline V gene. The ends were cut back, 4 bases at V and 2 bases at J, with 10 bases in the middle. The CDR3 is made up of 14 amino acids. CDR3 protein: CASSPVGITDTQYF. In DNA, the CDR3 is TGTGCCAGCAGCCCTGTCGGGATCACAGATACGCAGTATTTT.

The J gene is TRBJ2-3, the V gene TRBV19; the match to TRBD2 covers 9 bases. Losses at the gene ends were 4 bases for V and 2 bases for J; bases not matched to a gene: 4. Germline lookup yields CDR1 LNHDA and CDR2 SQIVND (reference sequence). The CDR3 is made up of 15 amino acids. CDR3 protein: CASSTAGGFTDTQYF. The CDR3 nucleotides are TGTGCCAGTAGTACTGCGGGGGGGTTCACAGATACGCAGTATTTT.

The rearrangement uses TRBV6-5 and TRBJ2-1; 7 bases align to TRBD1. V was clipped by 6 bases and J by 8 bases; unmatched bases: 1. The CDR3 loop spans 11 amino acids. Per germline, CDR1 MNHEY and CDR2 SVGAGI. The CDR3 DNA is TGTGCCAGCAGAGACAGGGATGAGCAGTTCTTC. Its protein is CASRDRDEQFF.

Here the CDR3 reads CASSLLLAGDNEQFF. In DNA, the CDR3 is TGTGCCAGCAGCTTACTCCTAGCGGGAGACAATGAGCAGTTCTTC. The chain combines TRBV5-4 with TRBJ2-1; 10 bases fit TRBD2. From germline, CDR1 is SGHNT and CDR2 YYREEE (reference sequence). CDR3 length: 15 amino acids. V lost 2 bases, J lost 5 bases, and 4 bases stayed unmatched.

This clone was recorded a few times. The chain employs TRBV6-6 and TRBJ2-2; no clear D. From germline, CDR1 is MNHNY and CDR2 SVGAGI (reference sequence). Trimming left V 6 bases short and J 0 bases short, with 5 bases between. The CDR3 loop spans 13 amino acids. CDR3 DNA: TGTGCCAGCAGCACTTCGAACACCGGGGAGCTGTTTTTT. This gives the protein CASSTSNTGELFF.

The sample holds a few counts of this clone. The rearrangement links TRBV9 to TRBJ2-5, with a possible D match to TRBD2 (6 bases). The CDR3 contains 11 residues. V was cut by 8 bases and J by 5 bases, with 10 bases left in between. CDR1 is SGDLS and CDR2 is YYNGEE in the germline V gene. The CDR3 loop is CASGAGETQYF. In DNA, the CDR3 is TGTGCCAGTGGGGCGGGGGAGACCCAGTACTTC.

The chain links TRBV25-1 to TRBJ2-3, with 9 bases matching TRBD2. This CDR3 is built from 15 residues. Germline CDR1 reads MGHDK; CDR2 reads SYGVNS. Germline trimming cut 2 bases from V and 6 bases from J; bases unmatched to any gene: 6. The CDR3 bases are TGTGCCAGCAGTGAAGTTCAAGGACTAGCGGATACGCAGTATTTT. This sequence encodes CASSEVQGLADTQYF.

The CDR3: CSVQRTNEQFF. The CDR3, as DNA: TGCAGCGTTCAAAGGACAAACGAGCAGTTCTTC. The chain combines TRBV29-1 with TRBJ2-1, with D maybe TRBD1 (5 bases). The CDR3 runs to 11 residues. Germline loops: CDR1 SQVTM, CDR2 ANQGSEA. V lost 5 bases, J lost 10 bases, and 12 bases lay in between.

V usage is TRBV6-1 and J usage is TRBJ1-1, with 12 nucleotides matching TRBD1. Germline V lookup: CDR1 MNHNS, CDR2 SASEGT. This CDR3 has 16 amino acids. The V gene end was trimmed by 2 bases and the J gene end by 5 bases; junction bases not matched to a gene: 6. The CDR3 spells CASSEWDRGLGTEAFF. The CDR3 DNA is TGTGCCAGCAGTGAATGGGACAGGGGGCTGGGGACTGAAGCTTTCTTT.

V gene TRBV5-8 combines with J gene TRBJ2-3; the match to TRBD1 covers 7 bases. Germline V CDR1 and CDR2: SGHTS, YDEGEE. The CDR3 contains 16 residues. The V gene end was trimmed by 4 bases and the J gene end by 0 bases; junction bases not matched to a gene: 8. The CDR3 DNA reads TGTGCCAGCAGCCCGACAGGGAGTACTAGCACAGATACGCAGTATTTT. Protein product: CASSPTGSTSTDTQYF.

The rearrangement joins TRBV11-3 to TRBJ1-1; D is ambiguous. Germline CDR1 SGHNT, CDR2 YENEEA. The length of the CDR3 is 13 residues. V lost 2 bases and J lost 4, with 8 bases in between. The CDR3 is CASSLIGSTEAFF. As DNA, the CDR3 is TGTGCCAGCAGCTTAATTGGCTCCACTGAAGCTTTCTTT.

About this clone itself: The junction departs from germline at one end; a sequencing error may be responsible. The chain links TRBV5-1 to TRBJ2-3; 7 bases map to TRBD1. Germline CDR1 SGHRS, CDR2 YFSETQ. CDR3 length: 14 residues. This chain's CDR3 is CASSVNPGTATQYF. In DNA form, the CDR3 reads TGCGCCAGCAGCGTAAACCCAGGGACAGCTACGCAGTATTTT.